The 23 T cell receptor beta chains below all came from one sample that was sequenced in a study of CD8 T cells in Susac syndrome. RNA amounts of roughly 0.45 to 1 ug underwent reverse transcription with random hexamers. TCRdb reprocessed the immunoSEQ multiplex PCR reads with MiXCR, giving one entry per CDR3 protein. Among about 200,000 distinct CDR3 sequences listed, 90% to 95% were seen once. The specimen sequenced was CD4+ T cells from PBMCs. The receptors derive from a human donor with multiple sclerosis.

The V gene is TRBV7-3, the J gene TRBJ2-3; 10 positions agree with TRBD2. The CDR3 contains 14 residues. Unmatched junction bases numbered 4, after V lost 4 bases and J lost 6 bases. Germline V CDR1 and CDR2: SGHTA, FQGTGA. This CDR3 is CASSSGTSVDTQYF. CDR3 nucleotides: TGTGCCAGCAGCTCCGGGACTAGCGTCGATACGCAGTATTTT.

This clonotype was found once. The chain employs TRBV15 and TRBJ2-2, with D possibly TRBD2 on 6 matching bases. Germline V CDR1 and CDR2: LNHNV, YYDKDF (reference sequence). The length of the CDR3 is 15 residues. Trimming removed 5 bases from V and 6 bases from J, with 16 bases in between. In DNA, the CDR3 is TGTGCCACCAGCGGACCATATGGGGGGTCCGGGGAGCTGTTTTTT. Translated: CATSGPYGGSGELFF.

This rearrangement joins TRBV20-1 to TRBJ2-5, with D perhaps matching TRBD1 (6 bases). Trimming removed 6 bases from V and 1 base from J, with 12 bases in between. CDR3 length equals 13 residues. Germline V gene data show CDR1 as DFQATT and CDR2 as SNEGSKA (reference sequence). CDR3 sequence reads: CSARTVLQETQYF. Written as DNA, the CDR3 is TGCAGTGCCAGGACAGTTCTCCAAGAGACCCAGTACTTC.

The V and J genes are TRBV19 and TRBJ2-2, with D maybe TRBD1 (6 bases). Germline V gene lookup returns CDR1 LNHDA and CDR2 SQIVND (reference sequence). This CDR3 is built from 15 residues. V lost 3 bases and J 4 bases, leaving 12 bases between the germline ends. Written as DNA, the CDR3 is TGTGCCAGTAGTATCTGGGGGCGTAGCACCGGGGAGCTGTTTTTT. Translating it yields CASSIWGRSTGELFF.

The rearrangement uses TRBV11-2 and TRBJ2-1; D gene uncertain. Germline V gives CDR1 SGHAT, CDR2 FQNNGV. The CDR3 covers 14 residues. The V and J ends lost 5 bases and 1 base respectively, with 9 bases between them. For the CDR3, the DNA is TGTGCCAGCAGCCCTATTAGGTCCTACAATGAGCAGTTCTTC. Protein: CASSPIRSYNEQFF. Filled out from reference TRBV11-2 and TRBJ2-1, the complete variable domain reads EAGVAQSPRYKIIEKRQSVAFWCNPISGHATLYWYQQILGQGPKLLIQFQNNGVVDDSQLPKDRFSAERLKGVDSTLKIQPAKLEDSAVYLCASSPIRSYNEQFFGPGTRLTVL.

The J gene is TRBJ2-7, the V gene TRBV20-1; 7 bases match TRBD1. V gave up 6 bases and J gave up 0 bases; unmatched junction bases: 11. Germline CDR1 DFQATT, CDR2 SNEGSKA (reference sequence). The CDR3 extends over 15 amino acids. CDR3 in amino acids: CSARPLGQPSYEQYF. CDR3 DNA sequence: TGCAGTGCCAGGCCGTTGGGACAGCCCTCCTACGAGCAGTACTTC.

This sequence joins TRBV5-6 and TRBJ1-2; no clear D gene. This CDR3 has 14 amino acids. V shed 4 bases and J shed 4 bases, with 14 bases lying between them. Germline CDR1 is SGHDT and CDR2 is YYEEEE. The CDR3 DNA reads TGTGCCAGCAGCGTTAGGGAGCTTGGCTATGGCTACACCTTC. Protein: CASSVRELGYGYTF. Drawing the rest from reference TRBV5-6 and TRBJ1-2, the complete variable domain is DAGVTQSPTHLIKTRGQQVTLRCSPKSGHDTVSWYQQALGQGPQFIFQYYEEEERQRGNFPDRFSGHQFPNYSSELNVNALLLGDSALYLCASSVRELGYGYTFGSGTRLTVV.

The J gene is TRBJ2-5, the V gene TRBV29-1, with 8 bases that match TRBD1. CDR1 SQVTM and CDR2 ANQGSEA come from the germline V gene. V was clipped by 5 bases and J by 3 bases; unmatched bases: 8. This CDR3 has 14 amino acids. The CDR3 protein is CSVLPGTGEETQYF. The CDR3, as DNA: TGCAGCGTTCTTCCCGGGACAGGAGAAGAGACCCAGTACTTC.

V and J are TRBV18 and TRBJ2-5; D uncertain. Germline CDR1 and CDR2: KGHSH and LQKENI. The CDR3 is 13 amino acids. The V gene lost 2 bases and the J gene lost 1 base, with 5 bases spanning the gap. In DNA, the CDR3 is TGTGCCAGCTCACCAATGAGCCAAGAGACCCAGTACTTC. Translation gives CASSPMSQETQYF.

This rearrangement joins TRBV30 to TRBJ2-1, with 10 bases aligning to TRBD2. After removal of 8 bases from V and 7 bases from J, the junction contained 8 bases not matched to a gene. Germline loops: CDR1 GTSNPN, CDR2 SVGIG (reference sequence). The CDR3 spans 13 residues. CDR3 protein: CALSSLAGNEQFF. The CDR3 coding sequence is TGTGCCCTCTCCTCACTAGCGGGAAATGAGCAGTTCTTC.

This clonotype was seen once. The rearrangement uses TRBV29-1 and TRBJ2-7; D unresolved. Per the germline V gene, CDR1 is SQVTM and CDR2 is ANQGSEA. The V end was cut by 2 bases, the J end by 0 bases, with 5 bases between. This CDR3 is 12 amino acids long. CDR3 amino acids: CSVEITSYEQYF. Here the CDR3 DNA reads TGCAGCGTTGAAATCACCTCCTACGAGCAGTACTTC.

CDR3 residues: CASSVGDGRAPSTDTQYF. The DNA of the CDR3 is TGTGCCAGCAGCGTAGGGGACGGGAGGGCGCCGAGCACAGATACGCAGTATTTT. The genes are TRBV9 and TRBJ2-3; 8 nucleotides agree with TRBD2. The CDR3 is 18 residues long. The germline V gene encodes CDR1 SGDLS and CDR2 YYNGEE. Trimming at V came to 0 bases and at J to 0 bases, leaving 9 bases not matched to a gene. The whole variable domain, filled in from reference TRBV9 and TRBJ2-3, reads DSGVTQTPKHLITATGQRVTLRCSPRSGDLSVYWYQQSLDQGLQFLIQYYNGEERAKGNILERFSAQQFPDLHSELNLSSLELGDSALYFCASSVGDGRAPSTDTQYFGPGTRLTVL.

The chain carries TRBV12-5 and TRBJ2-3; 8 positions agree with TRBD2. Trimming removed 5 bases from V and 8 bases from J; junction bases left unmatched: 9. From germline, CDR1 is LGHNT and CDR2 FRNRAP. The CDR3 has 14 residues. The CDR3 protein is CASGGGTSRRTQYF. For the CDR3, the DNA is TGTGCTAGTGGTGGGGGGACTAGTCGGCGTACGCAGTATTTT.

The CDR3 DNA follows: TGCGCCAGCAGCTCCGGGGGGCAGGGGGAGACCCAGTACTTC. It specifies CASSSGGQGETQYF. The chain couples TRBV5-1 to TRBJ2-5; tentatively, D is TRBD2 (7 bases). The V and J ends lost 3 bases and 5 bases respectively, with 14 bases between them. This CDR3 has 14 amino acids. From germline, CDR1 is SGHRS and CDR2 YFSETQ.

The chain is built from TRBV5-4 and TRBJ1-1; unclear D gene. CDR1 is SGHNT, CDR2 YYREEE, per germline (reference sequence). The V gene lost 4 bases and the J gene lost 4 bases, with 11 bases spanning the gap. CDR3 length: 13 residues. The CDR3 loop is CASSLAVRTEAFF. The CDR3 DNA follows: TGTGCCAGCAGCCTTGCGGTTCGCACTGAAGCTTTCTTT.

This chain links TRBV30 with TRBJ1-1, with unresolved D. The CDR3 is 10 residues long. Germline V gene data show CDR1 as GTSNPN and CDR2 as SVGIG (reference sequence). Trimming cost V 1 base and J 10 bases, with 7 bases left between them. The CDR3 loop reads CAWSAGRAFF. CDR3 DNA sequence: TGTGCCTGGAGTGCGGGGAGAGCTTTCTTT.

CDR3 region: CASSLGTPGDIQYF. The DNA of the CDR3 is TGCGCCAGCAGCTTGGGGACCCCGGGAGACATTCAGTACTTC. The J gene is TRBJ2-4, the V gene TRBV5-1, with D possibly TRBD2 on 6 matching bases. V was clipped by 0 bases and J by 8 bases, with 12 bases between them. This CDR3 is 14 amino acids long. Germline V gene sequence: CDR1 SGHRS, CDR2 YFSETQ.

The chain couples TRBV29-1 to TRBJ2-7; the match to TRBD1 covers 7 bases. Germline-derived CDR1 and CDR2 are SQVTM and ANQGSEA. V gave up 4 bases and J gave up 3 bases; unmatched junction bases: 6. The CDR3 extends over 13 amino acids. The CDR3 bases are TGCAGCGTTGCCGGGACAGTCATCTACGAGCAGTACTTC. Encoded protein: CSVAGTVIYEQYF.

The V gene is TRBV20-1, the J gene TRBJ2-7; tentatively, D is TRBD1 or TRBD2 (5 bases each). The CDR3 has 13 residues. The ends were cut back, 6 bases at V and 7 bases at J, with 19 bases in the middle. The germline V gene has CDR1 DFQATT and CDR2 SNEGSKA (reference sequence). The CDR3 spells CSAGPRGLLEQYF. The CDR3 DNA reads as TGCAGTGCGGGTCCGAGGGGTTTACTGGAGCAGTACTTC.

The chain is built from TRBV7-9 and TRBJ2-5, with a weak D call TRBD1 (7 bases). The CDR3 totals 14 residues. V lost 5 bases to trimming and J lost 9 bases, with 19 bases between them. CDR1 SEHNR and CDR2 FQNEAQ come from the germline V gene (reference sequence). For the CDR3, the DNA is TGTGCCAGCAGCCCACGGACAGGCGGGACGGCCCAGTACTTC. It yields the protein CASSPRTGGTAQYF.

This clonotype showed up just once. The J gene is TRBJ1-2, the V gene TRBV5-1; TRBD1 agrees at 9 bases. The V segment lost 4 bases and the J segment 7 bases; nucleotides outside the gene matches: 5. The CDR3 spans 13 residues. Per the germline V gene, CDR1 is SGHRS and CDR2 is YFSETQ. CDR3 DNA: TGCGCCAGCAGCGCGACGGACAGGGGTGGCTACACCTTC. It codes for CASSATDRGGYTF.

This clonotype was picked up one time. This chain joins TRBV5-1 and TRBJ1-5; no reliable D call. The CDR3 is made up of 14 amino acids. Per germline, CDR1 SGHRS and CDR2 YFSETQ. The V end lost 0 bases, the J end lost 6 bases, and 10 bases lay between the germline ends. CDR3 residues: CASSLEPEGQPQHF. The CDR3 DNA sequence: TGCGCCAGCAGCTTGGAACCAGAAGGTCAGCCCCAGCATTTT.

This chain connects TRBV18 to TRBJ1-1, with D perhaps TRBD1 (6 bases). The CDR3 is made up of 15 amino acids. CDR1 and CDR2 (germline): KGHSH, LQKENI. V lost 4 bases and J lost 0, with 12 bases in between. CDR3 in DNA: TGTGCCAGCTCACTTACAGGGTCCATGAACACTGAAGCTTTCTTT. Translating it yields CASSLTGSMNTEAFF.